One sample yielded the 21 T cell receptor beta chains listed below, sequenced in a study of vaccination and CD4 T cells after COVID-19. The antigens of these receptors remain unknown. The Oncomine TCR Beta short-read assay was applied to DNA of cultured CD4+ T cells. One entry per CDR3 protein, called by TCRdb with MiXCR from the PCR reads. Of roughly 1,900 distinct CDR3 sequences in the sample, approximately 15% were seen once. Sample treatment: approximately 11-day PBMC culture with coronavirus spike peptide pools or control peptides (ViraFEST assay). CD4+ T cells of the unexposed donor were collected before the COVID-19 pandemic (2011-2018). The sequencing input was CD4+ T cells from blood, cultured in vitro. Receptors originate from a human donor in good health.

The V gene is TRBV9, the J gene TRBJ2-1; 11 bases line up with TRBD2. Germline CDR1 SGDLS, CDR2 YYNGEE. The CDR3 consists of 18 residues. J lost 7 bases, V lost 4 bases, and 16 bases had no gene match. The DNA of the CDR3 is TGTGCCAGCAGCCTCCGCCCTGGGGGACTAGCGGTCGGAAATGAGCAGTTCTTC. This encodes CASSLRPGGLAVGNEQFF. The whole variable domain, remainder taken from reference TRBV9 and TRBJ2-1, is DSGVTQTPKHLITATGQRVTLRCSPRSGDLSVYWYQQSLDQGLQFLIQYYNGEERAKGNILERFSAQQFPDLHSELNLSSLELGDSALYFCASSLRPGGLAVGNEQFFGPGTRLTVL.

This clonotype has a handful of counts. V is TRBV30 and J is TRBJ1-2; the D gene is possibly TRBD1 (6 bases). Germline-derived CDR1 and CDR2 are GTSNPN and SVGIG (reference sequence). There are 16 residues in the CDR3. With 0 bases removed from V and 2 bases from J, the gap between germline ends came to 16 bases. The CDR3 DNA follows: TGTGCCTGGAGTGTACTCTCCCGGGGGCGCAACTATGGCTACACCTTC. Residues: CAWSVLSRGRNYGYTF.

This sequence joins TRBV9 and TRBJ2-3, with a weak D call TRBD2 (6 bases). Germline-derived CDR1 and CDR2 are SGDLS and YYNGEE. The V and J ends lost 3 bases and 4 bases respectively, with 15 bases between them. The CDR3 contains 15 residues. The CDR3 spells CASSGAGRGADTQYF. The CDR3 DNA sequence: TGTGCCAGCAGCGGGGCGGGGCGCGGGGCAGATACGCAGTATTTT.

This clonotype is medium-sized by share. The chain's CDR3 is CATSRDRGVTGGTDTQYF. The CDR3 region has the DNA TGTGCCACCAGCAGAGATCGAGGCGTGACAGGGGGCACAGATACGCAGTATTTT. J is TRBJ2-3 and V is TRBV15; 8 bases fit TRBD1. The CDR3 sequence is 18 residues long. The trim removed 0 bases at V and 1 base at J, leaving 9 bases unmatched. Germline V gene data show CDR1 as LNHNV and CDR2 as YYDKDF (reference sequence).

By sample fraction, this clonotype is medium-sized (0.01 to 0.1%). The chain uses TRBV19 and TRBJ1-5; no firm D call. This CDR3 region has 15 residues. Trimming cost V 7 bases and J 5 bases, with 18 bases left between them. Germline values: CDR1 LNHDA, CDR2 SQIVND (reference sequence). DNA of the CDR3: TGTGCCAGTAAAGGGCCAGACCTGCTTGATCAGCCCCAGCATTTT. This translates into CASKGPDLLDQPQHF. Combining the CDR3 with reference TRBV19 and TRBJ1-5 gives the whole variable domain DGGITQSPKYLFRKEGQNVTLSCEQNLNHDAMYWYRQDPGQGLRLIYYSQIVNDFQKGDIAEGYSVSREKKESFPLTVTSAQKNPTAFYLCASKGPDLLDQPQHFGDGTRLSIL.

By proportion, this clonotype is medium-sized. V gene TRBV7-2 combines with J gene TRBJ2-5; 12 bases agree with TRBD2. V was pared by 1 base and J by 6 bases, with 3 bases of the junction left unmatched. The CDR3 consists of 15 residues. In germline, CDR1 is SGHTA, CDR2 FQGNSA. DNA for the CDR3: TGTGCCAGCAGCTTAGGACTAGCGGGGGTTAAGACCCAGTACTTC. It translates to CASSLGLAGVKTQYF.

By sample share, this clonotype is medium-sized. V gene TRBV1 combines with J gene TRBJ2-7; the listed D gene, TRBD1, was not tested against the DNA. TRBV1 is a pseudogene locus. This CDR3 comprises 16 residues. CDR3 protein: CTSSDVGRRRLYEQYF. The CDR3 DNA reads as TGCACCAGCAGCGACGTGGGCAGGAGGCGTTTGTACGAGCAGTACTTC.

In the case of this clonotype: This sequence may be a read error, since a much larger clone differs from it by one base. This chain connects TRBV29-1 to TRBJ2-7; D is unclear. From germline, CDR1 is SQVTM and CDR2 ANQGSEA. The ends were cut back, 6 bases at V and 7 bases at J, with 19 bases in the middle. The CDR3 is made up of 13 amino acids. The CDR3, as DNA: TGCAGCGTCAAGAGAGGACCCCGAGCTGAGCAGTACTTC. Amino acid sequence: CSVKRGPRAEQYF.

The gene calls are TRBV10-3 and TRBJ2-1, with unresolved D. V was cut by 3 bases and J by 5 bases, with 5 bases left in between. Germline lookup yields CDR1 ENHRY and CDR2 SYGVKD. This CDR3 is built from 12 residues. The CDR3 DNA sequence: TGTGCCATCAGTGATCGCAACAATGAGCAGTTCTTC. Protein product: CAISDRNNEQFF.

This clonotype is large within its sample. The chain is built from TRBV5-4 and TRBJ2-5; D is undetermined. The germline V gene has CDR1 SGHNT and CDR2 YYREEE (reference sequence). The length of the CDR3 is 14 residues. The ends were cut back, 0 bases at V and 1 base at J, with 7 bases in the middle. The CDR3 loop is CASSLGEFQETQYF. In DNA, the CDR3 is TGTGCCAGCAGCTTGGGAGAGTTCCAAGAGACCCAGTACTTC.

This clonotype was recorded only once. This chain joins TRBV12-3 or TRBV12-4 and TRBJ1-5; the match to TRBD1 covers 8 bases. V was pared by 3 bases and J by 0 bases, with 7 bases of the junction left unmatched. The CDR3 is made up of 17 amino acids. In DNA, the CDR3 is TGTGCCAGCAGTTTGGGGACAGGCAAAAATAGCAATCAGCCCCAGCATTTT. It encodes CASSLGTGKNSNQPQHF.

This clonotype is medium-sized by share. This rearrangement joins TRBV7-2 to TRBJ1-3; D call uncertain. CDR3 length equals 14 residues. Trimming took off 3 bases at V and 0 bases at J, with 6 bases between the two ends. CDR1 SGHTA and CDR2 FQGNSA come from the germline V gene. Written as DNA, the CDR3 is TGTGCCAGCAGCTTGATCAGCTCTGGAAACACCATATATTTT. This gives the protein CASSLISSGNTIYF.

The DNA for the CDR3 is TGTGCCAGCAGCTTGGGGACTAGCGGGGAGTTTGGAAATGAGCAGTTCTTC. This gives the protein CASSLGTSGEFGNEQFF. This chain connects TRBV5-7 to TRBJ2-1; the match to TRBD2 covers 12 bases. TRBV5-7 counts as an open reading frame of uncertain function. The CDR3 has 17 amino acids. J gave up 7 bases and V 0 bases, and 8 bases lay outside the gene matches.

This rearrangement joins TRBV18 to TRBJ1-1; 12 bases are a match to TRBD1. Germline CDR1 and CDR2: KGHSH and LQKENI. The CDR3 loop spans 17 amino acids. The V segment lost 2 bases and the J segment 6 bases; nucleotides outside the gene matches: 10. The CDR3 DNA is TGTGCCAGCTCACCAGGAACTGGGACAGGGGGCATATCTGAAGCTTTCTTT. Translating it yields CASSPGTGTGGISEAFF.

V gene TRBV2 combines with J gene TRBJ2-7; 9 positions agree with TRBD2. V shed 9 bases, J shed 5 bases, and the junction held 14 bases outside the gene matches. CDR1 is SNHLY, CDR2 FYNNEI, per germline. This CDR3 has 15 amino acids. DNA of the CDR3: TGTGCCAGGGGGGCTATAGCGGGAGTTGCGCACGAGCAGTACTTC. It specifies CARGAIAGVAHEQYF. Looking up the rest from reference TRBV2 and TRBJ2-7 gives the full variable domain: EPEVTQTPSHQVTQMGQEVILRCVPISNHLYFYWYRQILGQKVEFLVSFYNNEISEKSEIFDDQFSVERPDGSNFTLKIRSTKLEDSAMYFCARGAIAGVAHEQYFGPGTRLTVT.

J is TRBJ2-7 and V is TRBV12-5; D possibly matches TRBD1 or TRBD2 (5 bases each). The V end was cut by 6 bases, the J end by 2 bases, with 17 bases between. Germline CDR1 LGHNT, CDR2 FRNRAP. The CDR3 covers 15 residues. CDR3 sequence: CASGRRDGPPYEQYF. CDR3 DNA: TGTGCTAGTGGCCGCCGGGACGGCCCCCCCTACGAGCAGTACTTC.

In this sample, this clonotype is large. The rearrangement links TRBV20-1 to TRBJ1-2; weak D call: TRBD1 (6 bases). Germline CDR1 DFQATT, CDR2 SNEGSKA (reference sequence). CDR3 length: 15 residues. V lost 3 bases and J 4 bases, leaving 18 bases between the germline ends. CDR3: CSARGALINLYGYTF. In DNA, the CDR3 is TGCAGTGCTAGGGGGGCGCTGATCAACCTCTATGGCTACACCTTC.

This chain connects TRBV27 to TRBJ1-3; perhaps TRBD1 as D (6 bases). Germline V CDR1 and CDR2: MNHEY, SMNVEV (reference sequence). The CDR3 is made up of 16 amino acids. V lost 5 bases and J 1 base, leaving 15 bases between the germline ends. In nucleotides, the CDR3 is TGTGCCAGCAGTAGGGTGCAGGGGCTTTCTGGAAACACCATATATTTT. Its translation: CASSRVQGLSGNTIYF.

DNA of the CDR3: TGTGCCAGCAGATCCGGGACAGGTCCCTACAATGAGCAGTTCTTC. It is translated as CASRSGTGPYNEQFF. This chain uses TRBV12-3 or TRBV12-4 with TRBJ2-1, with 8 bases that match TRBD1. V trimming: 6 bases; J trimming: 2 bases; junction bases outside the gene matches: 6. The CDR3 totals 15 residues.

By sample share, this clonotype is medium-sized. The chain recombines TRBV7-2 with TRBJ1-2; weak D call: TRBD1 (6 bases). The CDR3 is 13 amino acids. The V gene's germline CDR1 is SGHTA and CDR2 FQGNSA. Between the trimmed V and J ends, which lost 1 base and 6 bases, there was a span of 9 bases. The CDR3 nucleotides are TGTGCCAGCAGCTTAGGGGCAGGGGATGGCTACACCTTC. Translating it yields CASSLGAGDGYTF.

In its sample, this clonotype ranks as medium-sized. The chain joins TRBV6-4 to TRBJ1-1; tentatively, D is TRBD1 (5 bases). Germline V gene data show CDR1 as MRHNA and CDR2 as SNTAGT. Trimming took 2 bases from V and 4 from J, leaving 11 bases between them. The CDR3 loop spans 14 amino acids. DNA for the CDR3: TGTGCCAGCAGTGACACATCAAGGGGCACTGAAGCTTTCTTT. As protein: CASSDTSRGTEAFF.